The TCR beta chain described here comes from a study of blood T cell repertoires in COVID-19. Study summary: Italy, Spain and the United States were the sources of the convalescent and acute COVID-19 samples. Sample material is recorded as cDNA or gDNA derived from T cells, B-cell-depleted T cells, or PBMCs.

CDR1 SGHDN and CDR2 FVKESK come from the germline V gene. The CDR3 loop spans 16 amino acids. V was shortened by 1 base and J by 4 bases, with 13 bases between the two germline ends. Only in-frame clones appear in the TCRdb table, and some are missing; sequencing was by immunoSEQ multiplex PCR. Altogether about 670,000 clones are present, 85% to 90% being singletons, with the ten largest covering roughly 0.25%. Sequencing was done on a sample of peripheral blood. The rearrangement links TRBV14 to TRBJ1-4; TRBD1 might be the D (6 bases). This receptor was identified in a woman younger than 35 with acute or convalescent COVID-19. The CDR3 DNA follows: TGTGCCAGCAGCCAAGTCACAGGGCAATATAATGAAAAACTGTTTTTT. The encoded protein is CASSQVTGQYNEKLFF.